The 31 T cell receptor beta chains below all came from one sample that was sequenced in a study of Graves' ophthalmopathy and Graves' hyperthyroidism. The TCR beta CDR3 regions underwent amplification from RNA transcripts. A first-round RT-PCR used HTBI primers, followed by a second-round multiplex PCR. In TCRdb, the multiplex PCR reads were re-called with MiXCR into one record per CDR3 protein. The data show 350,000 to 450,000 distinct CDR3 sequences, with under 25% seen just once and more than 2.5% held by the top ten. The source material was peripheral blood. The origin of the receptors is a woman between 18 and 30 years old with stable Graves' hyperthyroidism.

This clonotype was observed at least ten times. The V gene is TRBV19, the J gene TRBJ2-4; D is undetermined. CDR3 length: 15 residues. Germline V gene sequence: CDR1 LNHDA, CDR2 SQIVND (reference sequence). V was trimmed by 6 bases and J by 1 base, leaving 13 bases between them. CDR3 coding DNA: TGTGCCAGTAGCCATTTGGCGGCGGCCAAAAACATTCAGTACTTC. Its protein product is CASSHLAAAKNIQYF.

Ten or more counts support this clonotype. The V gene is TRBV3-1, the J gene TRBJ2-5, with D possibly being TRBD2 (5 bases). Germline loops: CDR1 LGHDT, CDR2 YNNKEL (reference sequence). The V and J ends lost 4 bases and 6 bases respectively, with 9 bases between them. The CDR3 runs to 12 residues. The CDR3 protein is CASSLGAKTQYF. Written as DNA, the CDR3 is TGTGCCAGCAGCCTGGGAGCGAAGACCCAGTACTTC.

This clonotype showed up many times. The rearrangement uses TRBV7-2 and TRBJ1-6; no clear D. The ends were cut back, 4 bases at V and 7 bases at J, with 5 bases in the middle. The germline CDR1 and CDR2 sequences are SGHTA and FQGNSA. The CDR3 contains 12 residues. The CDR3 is CASSSPNSPLHF. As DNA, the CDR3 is TGTGCCAGCAGCTCTCCGAATTCACCCCTCCACTTT.

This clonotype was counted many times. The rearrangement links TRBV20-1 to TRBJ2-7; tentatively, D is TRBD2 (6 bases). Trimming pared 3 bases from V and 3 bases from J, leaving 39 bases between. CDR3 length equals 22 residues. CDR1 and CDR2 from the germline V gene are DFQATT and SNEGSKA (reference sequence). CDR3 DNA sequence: TGCAGTGCTAGGACCGCGGAAATTAGACAGTCGGCGGGATACTGGGGACTCTACGAGCAGTACTTC. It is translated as CSARTAEIRQSAGYWGLYEQYF.

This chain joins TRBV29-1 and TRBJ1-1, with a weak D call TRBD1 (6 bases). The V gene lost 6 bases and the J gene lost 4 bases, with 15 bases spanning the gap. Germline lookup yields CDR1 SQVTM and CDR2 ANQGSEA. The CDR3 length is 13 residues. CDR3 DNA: TGCAGCGTCACTCCACAGGGACCCACTGAAGCTTTCTTT. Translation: CSVTPQGPTEAFF.

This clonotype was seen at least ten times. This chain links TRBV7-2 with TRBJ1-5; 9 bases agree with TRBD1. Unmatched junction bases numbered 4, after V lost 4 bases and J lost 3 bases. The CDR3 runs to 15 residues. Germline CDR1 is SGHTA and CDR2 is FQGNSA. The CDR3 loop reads CASSSGQGYNQPQHF. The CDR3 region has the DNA TGTGCCAGCAGCTCGGGACAGGGCTACAATCAGCCCCAGCATTTT.

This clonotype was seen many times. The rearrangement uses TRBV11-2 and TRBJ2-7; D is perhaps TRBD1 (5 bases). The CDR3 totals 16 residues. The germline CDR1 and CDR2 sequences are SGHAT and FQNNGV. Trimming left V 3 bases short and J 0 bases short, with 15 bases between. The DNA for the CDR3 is TGTGCCAGCAGCTTGGGGCCGACCTCGAGCTCCTACGAGCAGTACTTC. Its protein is CASSLGPTSSSYEQYF.

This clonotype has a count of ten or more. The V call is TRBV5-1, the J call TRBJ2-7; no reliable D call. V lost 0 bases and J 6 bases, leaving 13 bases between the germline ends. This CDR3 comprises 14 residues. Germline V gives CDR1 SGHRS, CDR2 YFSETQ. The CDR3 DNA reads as TGCGCCAGCAGCTTGGACAGCTTAGGCATCGAGCAGTACTTC. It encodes CASSLDSLGIEQYF.

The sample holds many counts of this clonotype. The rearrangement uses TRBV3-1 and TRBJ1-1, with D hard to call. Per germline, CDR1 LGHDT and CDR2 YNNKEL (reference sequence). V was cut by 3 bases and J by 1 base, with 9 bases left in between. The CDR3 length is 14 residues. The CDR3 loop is CASSHAGANTEAFF. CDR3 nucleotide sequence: TGTGCCAGCAGCCACGCAGGCGCGAACACTGAAGCTTTCTTT.

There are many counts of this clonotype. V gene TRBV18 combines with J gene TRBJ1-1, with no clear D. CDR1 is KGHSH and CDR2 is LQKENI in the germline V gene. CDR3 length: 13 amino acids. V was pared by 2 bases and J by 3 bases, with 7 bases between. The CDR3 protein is CASSPKFDTEAFF. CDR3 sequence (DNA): TGTGCCAGCTCACCAAAATTCGACACTGAAGCTTTCTTT.

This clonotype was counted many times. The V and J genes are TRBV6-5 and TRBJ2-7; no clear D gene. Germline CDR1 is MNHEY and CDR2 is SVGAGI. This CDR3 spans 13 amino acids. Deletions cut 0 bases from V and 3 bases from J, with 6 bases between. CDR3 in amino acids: CASSYSANYEQYF. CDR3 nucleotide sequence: TGTGCCAGCAGTTACTCCGCCAACTACGAGCAGTACTTC.

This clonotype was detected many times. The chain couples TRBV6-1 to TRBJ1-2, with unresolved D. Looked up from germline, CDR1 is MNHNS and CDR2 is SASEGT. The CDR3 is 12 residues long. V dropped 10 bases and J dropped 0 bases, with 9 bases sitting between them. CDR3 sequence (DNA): TGTGCCATCGCTGCACCTAACTATGGCTACACCTTC. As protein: CAIAAPNYGYTF.

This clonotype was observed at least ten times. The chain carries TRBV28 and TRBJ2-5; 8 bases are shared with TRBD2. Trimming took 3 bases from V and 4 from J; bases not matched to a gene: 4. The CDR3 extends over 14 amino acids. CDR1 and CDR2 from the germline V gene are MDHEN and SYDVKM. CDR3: CASSFYAGGETQYF. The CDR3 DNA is TGTGCCAGCAGTTTTTATGCGGGAGGAGAGACCCAGTACTTC.

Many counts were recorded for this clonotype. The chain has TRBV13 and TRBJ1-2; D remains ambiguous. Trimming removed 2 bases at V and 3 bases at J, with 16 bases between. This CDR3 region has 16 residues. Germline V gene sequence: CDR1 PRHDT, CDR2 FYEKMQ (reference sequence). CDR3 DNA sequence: TGTGCCAGCAGCTTACCCCCCCCGATCGGCGACTATGGCTACACCTTC. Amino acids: CASSLPPPIGDYGYTF.

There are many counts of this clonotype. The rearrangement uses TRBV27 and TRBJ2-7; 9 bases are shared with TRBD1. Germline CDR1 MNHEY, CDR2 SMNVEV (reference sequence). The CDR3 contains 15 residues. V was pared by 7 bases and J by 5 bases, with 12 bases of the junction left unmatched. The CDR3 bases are TGTGCCAGCACTCTTAGTGGGACAGGGAGGCACGAGCAGTACTTC. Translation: CASTLSGTGRHEQYF.

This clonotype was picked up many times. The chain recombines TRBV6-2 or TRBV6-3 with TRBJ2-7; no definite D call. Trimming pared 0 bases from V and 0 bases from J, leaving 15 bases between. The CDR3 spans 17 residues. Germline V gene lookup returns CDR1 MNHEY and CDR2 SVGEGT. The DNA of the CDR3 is TGTGCCAGCAGTTACTCGAGCAATTTCGACCACTCCTACGAGCAGTACTTC. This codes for CASSYSSNFDHSYEQYF.

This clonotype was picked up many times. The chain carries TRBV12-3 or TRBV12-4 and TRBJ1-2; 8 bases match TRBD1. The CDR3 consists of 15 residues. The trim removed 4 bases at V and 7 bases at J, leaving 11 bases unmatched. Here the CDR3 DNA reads TGTGCCAGCAGTTCGACCTCAGGGGGCTTGGGTGGCTACACCTTC. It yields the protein CASSSTSGGLGGYTF.

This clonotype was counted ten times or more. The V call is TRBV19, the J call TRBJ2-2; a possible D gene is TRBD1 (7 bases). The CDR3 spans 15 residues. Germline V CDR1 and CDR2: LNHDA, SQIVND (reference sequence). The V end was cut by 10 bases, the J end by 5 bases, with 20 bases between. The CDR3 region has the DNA TGTGCCACAGGGGGGAGCGGTCTGTGGACCGGGGAGCTGTTTTTT. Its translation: CATGGSGLWTGELFF.

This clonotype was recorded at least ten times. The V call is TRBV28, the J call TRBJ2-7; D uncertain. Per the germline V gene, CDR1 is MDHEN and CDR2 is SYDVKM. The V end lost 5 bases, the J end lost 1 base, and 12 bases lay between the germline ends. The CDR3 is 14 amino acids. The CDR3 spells CASSPTLGSYEQYF. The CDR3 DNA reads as TGTGCCAGCAGTCCCACATTGGGGTCCTACGAGCAGTACTTC.

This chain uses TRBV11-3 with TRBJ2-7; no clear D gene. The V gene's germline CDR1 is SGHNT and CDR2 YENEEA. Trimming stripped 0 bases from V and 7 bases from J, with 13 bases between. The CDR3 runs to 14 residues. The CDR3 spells CASSLDRSVWEQYF. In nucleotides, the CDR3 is TGTGCCAGCAGCTTAGACCGATCTGTCTGGGAGCAGTACTTC.

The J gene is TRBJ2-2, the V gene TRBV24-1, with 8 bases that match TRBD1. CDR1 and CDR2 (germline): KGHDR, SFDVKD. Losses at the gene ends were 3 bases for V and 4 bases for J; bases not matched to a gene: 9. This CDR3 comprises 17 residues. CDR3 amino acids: CATSDVGQGRATGELFF. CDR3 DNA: TGTGCCACCAGTGATGTTGGACAGGGAAGGGCCACCGGGGAGCTGTTTTTT.

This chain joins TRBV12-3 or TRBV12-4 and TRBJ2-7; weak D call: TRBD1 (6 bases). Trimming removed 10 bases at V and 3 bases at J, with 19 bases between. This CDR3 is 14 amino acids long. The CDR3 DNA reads TGTGCCACCATCAACCCGACACAGGGCTACGAGCAGTACTTC. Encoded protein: CATINPTQGYEQYF.

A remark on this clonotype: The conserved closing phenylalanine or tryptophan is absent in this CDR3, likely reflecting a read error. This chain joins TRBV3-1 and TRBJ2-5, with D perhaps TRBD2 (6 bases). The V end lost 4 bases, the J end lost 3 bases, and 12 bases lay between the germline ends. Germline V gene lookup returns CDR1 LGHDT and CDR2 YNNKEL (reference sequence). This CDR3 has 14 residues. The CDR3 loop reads CASSPPSDKETQYL. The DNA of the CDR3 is TGTGCCAGCAGCCCCCCTAGCGACAAAGAGACCCAGTACCTC.

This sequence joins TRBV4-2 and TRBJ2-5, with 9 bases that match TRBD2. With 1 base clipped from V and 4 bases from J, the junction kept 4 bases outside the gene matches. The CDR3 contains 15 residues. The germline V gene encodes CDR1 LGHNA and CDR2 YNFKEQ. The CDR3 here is CASSQGLAGRETQYF. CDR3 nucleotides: TGTGCCAGCAGCCAAGGGCTAGCGGGACGAGAGACCCAGTACTTC.

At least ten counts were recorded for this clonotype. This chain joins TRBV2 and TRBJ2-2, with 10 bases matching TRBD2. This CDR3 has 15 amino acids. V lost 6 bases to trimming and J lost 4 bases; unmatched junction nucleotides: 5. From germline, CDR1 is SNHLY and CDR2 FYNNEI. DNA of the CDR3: TGTGCCAGCAGGGGCTCTAGCGGGAGCACCGGGGAGCTGTTTTTT. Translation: CASRGSSGSTGELFF.

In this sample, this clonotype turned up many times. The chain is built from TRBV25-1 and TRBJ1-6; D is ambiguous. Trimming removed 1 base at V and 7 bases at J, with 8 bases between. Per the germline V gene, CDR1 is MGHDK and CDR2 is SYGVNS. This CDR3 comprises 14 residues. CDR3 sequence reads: CASSEWFGNSPLHF. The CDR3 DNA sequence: TGTGCCAGCAGTGAATGGTTTGGGAATTCACCCCTCCACTTT.

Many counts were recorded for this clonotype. Written as DNA, the CDR3 is TGCAGCGTTGAGGGGGACAGCGCCTCCTACGAGCAGTACTTC. Its translation is CSVEGDSASYEQYF. This chain connects TRBV29-1 to TRBJ2-7; TRBD1 matches at 7 bases. The V segment lost 3 bases and the J segment 0 bases; nucleotides outside the gene matches: 5. The length of the CDR3 is 14 residues. CDR1 is SQVTM and CDR2 is ANQGSEA in the germline V gene.

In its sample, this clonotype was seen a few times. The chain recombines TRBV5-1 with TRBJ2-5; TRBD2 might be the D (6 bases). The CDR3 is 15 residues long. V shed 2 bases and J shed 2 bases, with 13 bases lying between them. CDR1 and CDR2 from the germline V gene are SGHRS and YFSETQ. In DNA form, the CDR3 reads TGCGCCAGCAGCTTAGACTATGGGGGGCAAGAGACCCAGTACTTC. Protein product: CASSLDYGGQETQYF. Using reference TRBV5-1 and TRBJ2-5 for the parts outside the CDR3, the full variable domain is KAGVTQTPRYLIKTRGQQVTLSCSPISGHRSVSWYQQTPGQGLQFLFEYFSETQRNKGNFPGRFSGRQFSNSRSEMNVSTLELGDSALYLCASSLDYGGQETQYFGPGTRLLVL.

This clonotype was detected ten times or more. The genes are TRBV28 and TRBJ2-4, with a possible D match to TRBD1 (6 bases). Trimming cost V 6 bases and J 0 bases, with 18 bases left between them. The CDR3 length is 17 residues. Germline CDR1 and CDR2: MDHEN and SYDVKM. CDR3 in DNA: TGTGCCAGCAGCCCCGAAACAGGGATCTTAGCCAAAAACATTCAGTACTTC. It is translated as CASSPETGILAKNIQYF.

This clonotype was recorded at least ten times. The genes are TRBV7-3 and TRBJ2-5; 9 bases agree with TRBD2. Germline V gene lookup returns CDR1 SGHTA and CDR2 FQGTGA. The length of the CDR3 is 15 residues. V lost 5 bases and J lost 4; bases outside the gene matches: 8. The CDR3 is CASSPTLAGRETQYF. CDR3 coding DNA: TGTGCCAGCAGCCCTACCCTAGCGGGGCGAGAGACCCAGTACTTC.

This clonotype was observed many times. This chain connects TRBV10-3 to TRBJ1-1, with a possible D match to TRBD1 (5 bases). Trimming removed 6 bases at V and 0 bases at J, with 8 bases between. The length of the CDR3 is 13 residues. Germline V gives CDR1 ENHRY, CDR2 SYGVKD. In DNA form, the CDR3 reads TGTGCCATCAGCTGGGGCATGAACACTGAAGCTTTCTTT. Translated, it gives CAISWGMNTEAFF.